The subject of this entry is one T cell receptor (beta chain). Its antigen is still unknown. The sample comes from a study of cytomegalovirus exposure and HLA in healthy donors. Points from the study as a whole: It was 150 or so TCR beta chains that were listed as cytomegalovirus-associated. In a later analysis, TCR beta V- and J-gene trimming showed a link to a missense DCLRE1C variant.

This PCR relied on a set of 60 Vbeta primers and 13 Jbeta primers. Methods used by the authors: Later reanalysis found around 80 million unique TCR beta chains, roughly 10 million of them shared. The method was immunoSEQ multiplex PCR; TCRdb's version includes in-frame clones alone and lacks a portion of them. V and J calls and clone size are those listed in that table; D and trimming were worked out from the DNA. The sample shows roughly 130,000 clones, roughly two thirds of them seen only once. Germline V gene data show CDR1 as SGHTA and CDR2 as FQGNSA. The CDR3 length is 14 residues. Between the trimmed V and J ends, which lost 1 base and 1 base, there was a span of 8 bases.

The rearrangement joins TRBV7-2 to TRBJ2-7; a possible D gene is TRBD1 (5 bases). This sequence originates from a man aged 25 to 40 in good health and CMV-seropositive. Source material: PBMCs. The CDR3 DNA follows: TGTGCCAGCAGCTTAGGACAGAAGTCCTACGAGCAGTACTTC. Translating it yields CASSLGQKSYEQYF.